This T cell receptor (beta chain) is drawn from a study of a mutant IDH1 vaccine in newly diagnosed glioma (dated by TCRdb to about 2021). For the wider study: The 32 treated patients were around 62% male and about 40% female, with a mean age of 40.4 years. For exploratory analyses, longitudinal TCRB deep sequencing was carried out in about 25 treated patients wherever samples were available. Peripheral blood was collected at six visits: V03 (baseline), V05, V07, V10, V12 and V13. Before enrollment, most patients had been given radiochemotherapy with temozolomide as standard therapy, while the rest had received either radiotherapy alone or temozolomide alone. Findings and caveats that apply to the study as a whole: PBMC samples for TCRB deep sequencing were selected based on availability. Changes in the top peripheral T cell clonotypes picked up by TCRB sequencing did not appear to be linked to pseudoprogression. Across multiple MHC alleles, vaccine-induced immune responses were seen in approximately 93% of patients. The authors noted that analyses of patient blood samples could not be reproduced because of sample limitations.

Libraries were made using the immunoSEQ multiplex PCR assay. Following the manufacturer's protocol, the hsTCRB Kit was used to amplify rearranged TCR beta chain sequences. TCRB libraries were sequenced on an Illumina MiSeq. The original methods were these. Demultiplexing, trimming and gene mapping were performed with the kit vendor's proprietary platform. The table comes from immuneACCESS by way of TCRdb, which keeps in-frame sequences with V and J called. Part of the clones is missing from these tables; in studies checked, under half for an unresolved V gene and the rest for unknown reasons. The V and J calls and clone size come from that table; D and trimming were worked out from the DNA. Across this sample there are some 90,000 clones, with roughly 82% seen only once. In total, the top ten clones hold roughly 5.3% of the sample. The time point label of this sample denotes: baseline, week 1 (first vaccination visit). In the paper's terms, the treatment or condition label means: pre-vaccination baseline after standard-of-care therapy. All donors had newly diagnosed IDH1-mutant astrocytomas of WHO grade 3 or 4 that showed loss of nuclear ATRX. The samples were drawn from NOA16, a multicentre, single-arm, open-label phase I trial in Germany that tested a mutant IDH1 peptide vaccine in humans for the first time. For immunogenicity testing, the blood drawn at visit V03 was used as the baseline sample. Genomic DNA for TCRB sequencing was extracted from EDTA blood using the DNeasy Blood and Tissue Kit.

The CDR3 sequence holds 17 residues, the cysteine and phenylalanine included. Only CDR3 DNA remains: 51 bases, in frame from the first base. Trimming leaves V shorter by 5 bases and J shorter by 2 bases, with the junction holding 7 bases beyond the gene matches. CDR1 and CDR2 were assigned from the germline V gene (reference sequence) as SGHNT and YYREEE. A remark on this clone: The clone's antigen remains unknown. Base qualities are not recorded, but no much larger clone differs from it by a single base.

The origin of this receptor is a middle-aged man with glioma. Some clones in this sample may be carry-over from other donors' samples. Sample: PBMCs, taken from a glioma patient treated with radiotherapy, temozolomide or both. The chain is made from TRBV5-4 and TRBJ2-3; 14 of the junction bases match TRBD2. The CDR3 has the sequence CASRSGLAGGFTDTQYF. Here is the DNA: TGTGCCAGCAGGTCTGGACTAGCGGGGGGCTTCACAGATACGCAGTATTTT.